The T cell receptor (beta chain) under discussion was sequenced for a study of blood T cell repertoires in COVID-19. Overall study context: Collection of acute and convalescent COVID-19 samples took place in the United States, Italy and Spain. T cells, B-cell-depleted T cells, or PBMCs supplied cDNA or gDNA.

Trimming cost V 6 bases and J 0 bases, with 15 bases left between them. This CDR3 is 16 amino acids long. Germline CDR1 KGHSH, CDR2 LQKENI. In the original workflow: By means of reference gene primer amplification, nucleated cell counts were estimated. The table came from immunoSEQ multiplex PCR; TCRdb's copy has only in-frame clones and leaves some out. V and J calls and clone size are those listed in that table; D and trimming were worked out from the DNA. The sample lists about 300,000 clones; around 89% were seen once. The source material was peripheral blood. This sequence joins TRBV18 and TRBJ2-1; D perhaps matches TRBD1 (5 bases). The receptor comes from a man younger than 35 who had recovered from COVID-19. The CDR3: CASSLMDTSSYNEQFF. The DNA of the CDR3 is TGTGCCAGCTCGCTTATGGACACCAGCTCCTACAATGAGCAGTTCTTC.